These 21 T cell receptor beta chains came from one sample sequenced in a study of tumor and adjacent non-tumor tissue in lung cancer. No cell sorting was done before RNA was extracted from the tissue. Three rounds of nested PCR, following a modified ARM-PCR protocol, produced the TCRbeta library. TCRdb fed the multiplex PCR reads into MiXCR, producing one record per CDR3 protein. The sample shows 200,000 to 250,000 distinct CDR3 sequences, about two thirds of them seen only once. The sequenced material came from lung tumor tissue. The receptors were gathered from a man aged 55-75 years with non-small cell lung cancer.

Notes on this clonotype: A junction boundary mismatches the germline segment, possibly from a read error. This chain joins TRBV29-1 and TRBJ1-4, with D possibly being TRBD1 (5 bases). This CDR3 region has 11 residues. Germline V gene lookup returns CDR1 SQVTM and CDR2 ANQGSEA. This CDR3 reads CCVDKGPKLFF. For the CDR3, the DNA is TGCTGCGTTGATAAGGGACCAAAACTGTTTTTT.

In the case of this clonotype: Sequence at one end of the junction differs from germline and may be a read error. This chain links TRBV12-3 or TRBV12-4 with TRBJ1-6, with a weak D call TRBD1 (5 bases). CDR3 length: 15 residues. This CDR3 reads CACSSGGFGNSPLHF. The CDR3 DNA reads TGTGCCTGCAGTTCTGGGGGATTCGGTAATTCACCCCTCCACTTT.

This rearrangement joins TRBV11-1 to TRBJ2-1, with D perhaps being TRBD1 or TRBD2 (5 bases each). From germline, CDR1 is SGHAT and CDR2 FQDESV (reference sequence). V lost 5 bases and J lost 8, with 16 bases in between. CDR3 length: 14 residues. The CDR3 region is CASSRDRVGDEQFF. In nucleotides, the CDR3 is TGTGCCAGCAGCCGGGATAGGGTAGGGGATGAGCAGTTCTTC.

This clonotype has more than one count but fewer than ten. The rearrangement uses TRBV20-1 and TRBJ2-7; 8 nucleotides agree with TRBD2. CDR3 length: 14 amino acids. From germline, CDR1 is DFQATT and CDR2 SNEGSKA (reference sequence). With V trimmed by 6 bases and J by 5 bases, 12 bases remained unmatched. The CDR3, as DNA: TGCAGTGCCAAAGAGGGCGGGAGGAACAACGAGCAGTACTTC. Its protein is CSAKEGGRNNEQYF.

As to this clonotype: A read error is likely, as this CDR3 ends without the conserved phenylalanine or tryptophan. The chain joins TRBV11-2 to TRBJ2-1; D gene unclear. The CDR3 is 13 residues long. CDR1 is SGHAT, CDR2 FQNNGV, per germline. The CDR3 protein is CACSSAFYNGQFS. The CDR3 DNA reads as TGTGCCTGCAGCTCTGCATTTTACAATGGGCAGTTCTCC.

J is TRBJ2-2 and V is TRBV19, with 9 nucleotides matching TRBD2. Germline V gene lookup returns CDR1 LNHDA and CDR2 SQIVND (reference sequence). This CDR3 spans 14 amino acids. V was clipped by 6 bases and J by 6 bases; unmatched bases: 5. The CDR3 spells CASRSRLAAGELFF. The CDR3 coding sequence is TGTGCCAGTAGGAGCAGACTAGCGGCCGGGGAGCTGTTTTTT.

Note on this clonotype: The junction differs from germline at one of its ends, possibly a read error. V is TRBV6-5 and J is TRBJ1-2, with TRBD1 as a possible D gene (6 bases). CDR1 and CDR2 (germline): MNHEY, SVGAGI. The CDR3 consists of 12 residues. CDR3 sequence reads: CASSSGEYGYTF. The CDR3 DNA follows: TGTGCCAGCAGCTCAGGGGAGTATGGCTACACTTTC.

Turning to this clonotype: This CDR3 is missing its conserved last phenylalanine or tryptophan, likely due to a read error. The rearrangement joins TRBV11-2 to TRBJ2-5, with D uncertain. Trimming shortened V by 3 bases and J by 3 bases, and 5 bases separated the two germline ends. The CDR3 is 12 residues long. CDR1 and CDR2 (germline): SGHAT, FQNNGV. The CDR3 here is CASSFCEETQYI. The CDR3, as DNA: TGTGCCAGCAGCTTCTGTGAAGAGACCCAGTACATC.

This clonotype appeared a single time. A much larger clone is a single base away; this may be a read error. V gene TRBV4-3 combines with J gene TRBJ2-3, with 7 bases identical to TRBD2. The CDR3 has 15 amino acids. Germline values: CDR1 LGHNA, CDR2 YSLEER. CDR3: CASSQGSGFTYTQYF. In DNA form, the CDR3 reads TGTGCCAGCAGCCAAGGTAGCGGGTTCACATATACGCAGTATTTT.

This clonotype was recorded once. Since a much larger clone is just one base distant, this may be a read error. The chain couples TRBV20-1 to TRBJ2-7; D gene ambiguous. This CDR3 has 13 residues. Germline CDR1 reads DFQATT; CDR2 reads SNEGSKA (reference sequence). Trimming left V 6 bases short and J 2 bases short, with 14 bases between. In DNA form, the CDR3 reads TGCAGTGCCGAACCCACCGGCACCTACGAGCAGTACTTC. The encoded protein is CSAEPTGTYEQYF.

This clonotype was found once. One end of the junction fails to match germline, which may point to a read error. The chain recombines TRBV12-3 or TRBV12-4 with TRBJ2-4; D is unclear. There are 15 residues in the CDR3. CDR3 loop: CAISPNTLAKNIQYF. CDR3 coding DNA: TGTGCCATCAGTCCGAACACTCTAGCCAAAAACATTCAGTACTTC.

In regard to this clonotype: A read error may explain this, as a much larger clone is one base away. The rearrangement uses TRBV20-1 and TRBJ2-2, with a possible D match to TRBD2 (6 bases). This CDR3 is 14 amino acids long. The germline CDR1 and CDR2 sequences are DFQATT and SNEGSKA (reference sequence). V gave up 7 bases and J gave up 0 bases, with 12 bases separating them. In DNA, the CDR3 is TGCAGTGTTAGCCCGGGAGCGAACACCGGGGAGCTGTTTTTT. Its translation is CSVSPGANTGELFF.

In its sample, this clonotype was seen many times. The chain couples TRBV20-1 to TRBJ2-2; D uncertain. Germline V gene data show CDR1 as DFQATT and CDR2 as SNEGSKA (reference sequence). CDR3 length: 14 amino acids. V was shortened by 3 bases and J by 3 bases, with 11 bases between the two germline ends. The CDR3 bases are TGCAGTGCTAGTAGGGCCGGCTACACCGGGGAGCTGTTTTTT. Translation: CSASRAGYTGELFF.

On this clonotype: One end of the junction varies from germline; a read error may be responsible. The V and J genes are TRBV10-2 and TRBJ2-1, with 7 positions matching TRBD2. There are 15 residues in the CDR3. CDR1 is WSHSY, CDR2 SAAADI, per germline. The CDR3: CASSEWGGGVVEQFF. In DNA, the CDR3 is TGCGCCAGCAGTGAGTGGGGCGGGGGTGTCGTTGAGCAATTCTTC.

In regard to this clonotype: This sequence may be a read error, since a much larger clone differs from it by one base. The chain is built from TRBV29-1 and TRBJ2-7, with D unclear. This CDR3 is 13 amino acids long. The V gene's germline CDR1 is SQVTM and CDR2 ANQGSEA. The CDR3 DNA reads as TGCAACGCCGGAGACGTCAGCTCCTACGAGCAGTACTTC. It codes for CNAGDVSSYEQYF.

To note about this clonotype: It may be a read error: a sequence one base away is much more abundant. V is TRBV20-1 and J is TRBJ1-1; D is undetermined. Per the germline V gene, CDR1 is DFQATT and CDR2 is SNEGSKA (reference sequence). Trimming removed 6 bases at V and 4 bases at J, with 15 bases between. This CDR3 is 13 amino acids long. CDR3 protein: CSAVEEWSTEAFF. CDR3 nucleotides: TGCAGTGCCGTAGAGGAGTGGAGCACTGAAGCTTTCTTT.

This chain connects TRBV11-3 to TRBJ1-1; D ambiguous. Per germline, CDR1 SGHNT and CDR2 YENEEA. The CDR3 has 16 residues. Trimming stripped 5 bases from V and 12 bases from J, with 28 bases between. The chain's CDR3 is CASSIGRDRLGYQTFF. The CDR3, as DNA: TGTGCCAGCAGCATAGGCCGGGATAGGCTGGGCTACCAAACTTTCTTT.

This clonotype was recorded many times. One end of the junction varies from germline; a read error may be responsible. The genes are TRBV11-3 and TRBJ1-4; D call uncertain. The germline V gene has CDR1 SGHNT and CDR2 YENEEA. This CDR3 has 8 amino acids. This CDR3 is CASSLAQF. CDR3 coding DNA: TGTGCCAGCAGCTTAGCCCAATTT.

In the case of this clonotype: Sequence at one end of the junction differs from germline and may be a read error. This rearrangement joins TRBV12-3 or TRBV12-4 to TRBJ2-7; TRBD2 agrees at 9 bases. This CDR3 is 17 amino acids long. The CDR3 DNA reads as TGTGCCAGCAGTTTAAGCATAGCGGGAGCGGGCTCCTACGGGCAGTACTTC. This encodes CASSLSIAGAGSYGQYF.

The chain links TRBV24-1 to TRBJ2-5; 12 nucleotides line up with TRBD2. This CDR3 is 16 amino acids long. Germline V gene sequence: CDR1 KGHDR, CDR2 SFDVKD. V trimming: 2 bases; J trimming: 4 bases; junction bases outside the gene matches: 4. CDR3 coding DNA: TGTGCCACCAGTGATTCCCTAGCGGGAGGGAGAGAGACCCAGTACTTC. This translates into CATSDSLAGGRETQYF.

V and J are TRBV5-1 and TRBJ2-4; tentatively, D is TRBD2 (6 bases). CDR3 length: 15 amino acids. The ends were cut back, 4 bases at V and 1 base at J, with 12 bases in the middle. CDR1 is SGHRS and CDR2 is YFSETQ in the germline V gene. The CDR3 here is CASSPGGEAKNIQYF. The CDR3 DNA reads TGCGCCAGCAGCCCAGGCGGGGAGGCCAAAAACATTCAGTACTTC.